The 12 T cell receptor beta chains given below trace back to one sample, sequenced in a study of shared clonotypes between healthy human individuals. Using immunoSEQ multiplex PCR, the repertoire was profiled, and TCRdb retains in-frame clones only, with some absent. Of approximately 2.1 million clones in the sample, 80% to 95% were seen once. Sequenced sample: naive CD4+ T cells from PBMCs. Subset described: CD45RA+ positively selected. All receptors derive from a man between 18 and 29 years old in good health. Some clones in this sample may be carry-over from other donors' samples.

V gene TRBV11-2 combines with J gene TRBJ2-7; D not certain. The CDR3 covers 14 residues. The V end lost 1 base, the J end lost 5 bases, and 12 bases lay between the germline ends. Germline V gives CDR1 SGHAT, CDR2 FQNNGV. CDR3 sequence (DNA): TGTGCCAGCAGCTTAGCTACAGTCACCCACGAGCAGTACTTC. As protein: CASSLATVTHEQYF.

CDR3 residues: CASSPRLAGVVTQYF. Here the CDR3 DNA reads TGTGCCAGCTCACCCAGACTAGCGGGAGTGGTTACCCAGTACTTC. The V and J genes are TRBV18 and TRBJ2-5; TRBD2 matches 12 bases. The CDR3 runs 15 residues. Unmatched junction bases numbered 7, after V lost 3 bases and J lost 8 bases. CDR1 and CDR2 from the germline V gene are KGHSH and LQKENI. The full variable domain, completed using reference TRBV18 and TRBJ2-5, is NAGVMQNPRHLVRRRGQEARLRCSPMKGHSHVYWYRQLPEEGLKFMVYLQKENIIDESGMPKERFSAEFPKEGPSILRIQQVVRGDSAAYFCASSPRLAGVVTQYFGPGTRLLVL.

The J gene is TRBJ2-2, the V gene TRBV15; D possibly corresponds to TRBD1 (6 bases). V was trimmed by 4 bases and J by 6 bases, leaving 9 bases between them. Per the germline V gene, CDR1 is LNHNV and CDR2 is YYDKDF (reference sequence). CDR3 length: 13 amino acids. CDR3 region: CATSTQGSGELFF. In nucleotides, the CDR3 is TGTGCCACCAGCACACAGGGTTCCGGGGAGCTGTTTTTT.

The chain couples TRBV7-9 to TRBJ2-7; 9 bases match TRBD1. Looked up from germline, CDR1 is SEHNR and CDR2 is FQNEAQ (reference sequence). Trimming took 5 bases from V and 2 from J; bases not matched to a gene: 4. The length of the CDR3 is 14 residues. CDR3 protein: CASSPRQGAYEQYF. The CDR3 nucleotides are TGTGCCAGCAGCCCGAGACAGGGGGCCTACGAGCAGTACTTC.

The chain recombines TRBV7-9 with TRBJ1-2; 8 nucleotides agree with TRBD1. The germline CDR1 and CDR2 sequences are SEHNR and FQNEAQ (reference sequence). This CDR3 has 15 amino acids. Germline trimming cut 7 bases from V and 4 bases from J; bases unmatched to any gene: 11. The CDR3 DNA reads TGTGCCAGCACCCCACCGGGACAGGCAACCTATGGCTACACCTTC. Protein: CASTPPGQATYGYTF.

The J gene is TRBJ2-3, the V gene TRBV12-5; 7 bases map to TRBD1. The CDR3 is 14 residues long. CDR1 and CDR2 (germline): LGHNT, FRNRAP. Trimming took 7 bases from V and 2 from J; bases not matched to a gene: 6. This chain's CDR3 is CASARDSTTDTQYF. CDR3 bases: TGTGCTAGTGCTAGGGACAGTACCACAGATACGCAGTATTTT. The full variable domain, its missing parts supplied by reference TRBV12-5 and TRBJ2-3, is DARVTQTPRHKVTEMGQEVTMRCQPILGHNTVFWYRQTMMQGLELLAYFRNRAPLDDSGMPKDRFSAEMPDATLATLKIQPSEPRDSAVYFCASARDSTTDTQYFGPGTRLTVL.

The J gene is TRBJ1-1, the V gene TRBV5-1, with no clear D. Germline assignment: CDR1 SGHRS and CDR2 YFSETQ. Trimming shortened V by 2 bases and J by 4 bases, and 12 bases separated the two germline ends. The CDR3 consists of 14 residues. The CDR3 region has the DNA TGCGCCAGCAGCTTAAACGGGTGGAGCACTGAAGCTTTCTTT. This encodes CASSLNGWSTEAFF.

The CDR3 reads CATGATSGRRGEQFF. CDR3 DNA sequence: TGTGCCACTGGGGCAACTAGCGGGAGGAGAGGTGAGCAGTTCTTC. V gene TRBV2 combines with J gene TRBJ2-1; 12 bases match TRBD2. The J segment lost 9 bases and the V segment lost 10 bases, leaving 13 bases of the junction unmatched. Looked up from germline, CDR1 is SNHLY and CDR2 is FYNNEI. The CDR3 extends over 15 amino acids.

The chain has TRBV5-8 and TRBJ1-2; D perhaps matches TRBD1 (5 bases). Germline V gene data show CDR1 as SGHTS and CDR2 as YDEGEE. Trimming removed 0 bases at V and 4 bases at J, with 16 bases between. This CDR3 comprises 16 residues. CDR3 in DNA: TGTGCCAGCAGCTTGGACAGGCTGGGGGGGATCTATGGCTACACCTTC. This translates into CASSLDRLGGIYGYTF.

The rearrangement uses TRBV7-9 and TRBJ2-6; weak D call: TRBD1 (6 bases). V dropped 0 bases and J dropped 0 bases, with 12 bases sitting between them. The CDR3 runs to 18 residues. In germline, CDR1 is SEHNR, CDR2 FQNEAQ (reference sequence). The CDR3 here is CASSLAGQPSSGANVLTF. CDR3 DNA sequence: TGTGCCAGCAGCTTAGCTGGACAGCCAAGCTCTGGGGCCAACGTCCTGACTTTC.

As for this clone: The sample carries other DNA sequences with the same CDR3. The chain recombines TRBV27 with TRBJ2-2; 9 bases align to TRBD2. This CDR3 is 14 amino acids long. Germline V gene data show CDR1 as MNHEY and CDR2 as SMNVEV (reference sequence). The ends lost 2 bases at V and 5 bases at J; junction bases unmatched: 0. The CDR3 DNA follows: TGTGCCAGCAGTTTAGCGGGAGGGACCGGGGAGCTGTTTTTT. It translates to CASSLAGGTGELFF.

Worth noting for this clone: The sample holds other DNA sequences that translate to the same CDR3. CDR3 coding DNA: TGTGCCAGCAGTTTACTACAGGGGGATGGCTACACCTTC. Its translation is CASSLLQGDGYTF. This sequence joins TRBV28 and TRBJ1-2; 8 bases match TRBD1. Germline values: CDR1 MDHEN, CDR2 SYDVKM. With V trimmed by 2 bases and J by 6 bases, 2 bases remained unmatched. This CDR3 contains 13 residues.